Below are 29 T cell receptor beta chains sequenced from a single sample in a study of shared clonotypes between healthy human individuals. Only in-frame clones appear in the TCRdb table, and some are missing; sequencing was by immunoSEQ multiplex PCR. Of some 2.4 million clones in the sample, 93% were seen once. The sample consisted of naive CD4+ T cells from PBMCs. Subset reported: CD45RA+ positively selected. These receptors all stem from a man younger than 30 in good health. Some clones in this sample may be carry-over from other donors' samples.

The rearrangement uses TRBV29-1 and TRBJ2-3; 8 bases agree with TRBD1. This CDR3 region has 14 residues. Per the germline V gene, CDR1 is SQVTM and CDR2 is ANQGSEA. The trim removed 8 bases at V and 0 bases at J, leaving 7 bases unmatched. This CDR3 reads CSFGQGSSTDTQYF. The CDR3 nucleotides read TGCAGCTTCGGACAGGGTTCGAGCACAGATACGCAGTATTTT.

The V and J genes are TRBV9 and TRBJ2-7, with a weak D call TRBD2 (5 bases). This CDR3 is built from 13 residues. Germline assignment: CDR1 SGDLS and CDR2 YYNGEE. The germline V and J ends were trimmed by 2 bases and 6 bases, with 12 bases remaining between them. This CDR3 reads CASSVSTGSEQYF. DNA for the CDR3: TGTGCCAGCAGCGTCAGTACGGGGAGCGAGCAGTACTTC.

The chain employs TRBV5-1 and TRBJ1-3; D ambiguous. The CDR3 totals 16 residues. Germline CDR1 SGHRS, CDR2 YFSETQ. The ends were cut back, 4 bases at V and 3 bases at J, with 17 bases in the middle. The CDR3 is CASSPTPSGYGNTIYF. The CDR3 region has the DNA TGCGCCAGCAGCCCGACCCCCTCGGGATATGGAAACACCATATATTTT.

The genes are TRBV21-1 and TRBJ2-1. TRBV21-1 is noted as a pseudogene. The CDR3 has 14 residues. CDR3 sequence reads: CASSKAWDVNEQFF. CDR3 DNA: TGTGCCAGCAGCAAAGCTTGGGATGTCAATGAGCAGTTCTTC.

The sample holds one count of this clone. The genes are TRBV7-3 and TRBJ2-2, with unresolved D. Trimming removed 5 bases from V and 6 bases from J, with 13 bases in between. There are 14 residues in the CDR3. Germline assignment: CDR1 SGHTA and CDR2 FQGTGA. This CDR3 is CASSPNLGAGELFF. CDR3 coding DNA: TGTGCCAGCAGCCCGAACCTTGGTGCCGGGGAGCTGTTTTTT.

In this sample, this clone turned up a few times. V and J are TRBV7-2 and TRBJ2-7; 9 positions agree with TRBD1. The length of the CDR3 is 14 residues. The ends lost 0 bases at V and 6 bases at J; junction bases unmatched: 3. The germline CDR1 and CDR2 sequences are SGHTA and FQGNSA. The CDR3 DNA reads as TGTGCCAGCAGCTTAGCGGGACAGGGATTCGAGCAGTACTTC. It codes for CASSLAGQGFEQYF. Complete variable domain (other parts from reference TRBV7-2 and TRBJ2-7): GAGVSQSPSNKVTEKGKDVELRCDPISGHTALYWYRQSLGQGLEFLIYFQGNSAPDKSGLPSDRFSAERTGGSVSTLTIQRTQQEDSAVYLCASSLAGQGFEQYFGPGTRLTVT.

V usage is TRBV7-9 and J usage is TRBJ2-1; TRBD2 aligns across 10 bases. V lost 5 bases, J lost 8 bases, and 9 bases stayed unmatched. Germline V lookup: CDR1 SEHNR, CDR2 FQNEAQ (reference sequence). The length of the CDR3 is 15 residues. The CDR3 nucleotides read TGTGCCAGCAGCCTATCTACCGGGACTAGCGATGAGCAGTTCTTC. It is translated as CASSLSTGTSDEQFF.

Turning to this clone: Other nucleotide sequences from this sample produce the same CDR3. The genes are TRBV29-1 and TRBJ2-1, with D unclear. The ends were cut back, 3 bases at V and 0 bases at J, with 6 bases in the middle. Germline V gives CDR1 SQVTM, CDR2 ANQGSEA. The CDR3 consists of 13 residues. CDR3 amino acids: CSVEVASYNEQFF. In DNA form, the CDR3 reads TGCAGCGTTGAGGTGGCCTCCTACAATGAGCAGTTCTTC.

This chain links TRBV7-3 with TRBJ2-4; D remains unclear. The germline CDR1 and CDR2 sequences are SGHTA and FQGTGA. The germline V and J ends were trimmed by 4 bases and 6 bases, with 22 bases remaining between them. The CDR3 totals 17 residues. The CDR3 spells CASSSYKLHDGGNIQYF. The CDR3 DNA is TGTGCCAGCAGCTCCTATAAACTTCACGATGGTGGAAACATTCAGTACTTC.

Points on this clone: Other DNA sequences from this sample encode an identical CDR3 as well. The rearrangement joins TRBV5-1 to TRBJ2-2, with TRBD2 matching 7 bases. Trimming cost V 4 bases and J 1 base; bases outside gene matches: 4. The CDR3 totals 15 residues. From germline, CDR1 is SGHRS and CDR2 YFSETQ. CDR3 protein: CASSPLAENTGELFF. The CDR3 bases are TGCGCCAGCAGCCCCCTAGCGGAGAACACCGGGGAGCTGTTTTTT.

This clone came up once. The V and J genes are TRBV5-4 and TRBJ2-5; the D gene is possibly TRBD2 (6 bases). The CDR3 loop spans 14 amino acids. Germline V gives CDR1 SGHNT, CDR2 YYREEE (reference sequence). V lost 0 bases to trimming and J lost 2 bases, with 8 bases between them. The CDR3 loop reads CASSLGRAQETQYF. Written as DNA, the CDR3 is TGTGCCAGCAGCTTGGGGAGGGCTCAAGAGACCCAGTACTTC.

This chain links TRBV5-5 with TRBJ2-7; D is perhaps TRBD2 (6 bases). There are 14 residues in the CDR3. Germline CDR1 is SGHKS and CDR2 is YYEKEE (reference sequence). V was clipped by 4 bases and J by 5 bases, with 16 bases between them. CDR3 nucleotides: TGTGCCAGCAGCCCTCGGAGGGGTAGGGACGAGCAGTACTTC. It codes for CASSPRRGRDEQYF.

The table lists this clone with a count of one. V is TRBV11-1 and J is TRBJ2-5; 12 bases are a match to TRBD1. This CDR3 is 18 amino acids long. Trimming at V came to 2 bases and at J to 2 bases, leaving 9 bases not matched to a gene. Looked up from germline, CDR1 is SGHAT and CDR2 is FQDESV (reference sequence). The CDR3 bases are TGTGCCAGCAGCTTATGGGACAGGGGGCCGCGAAGGCAAGAGACCCAGTACTTC. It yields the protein CASSLWDRGPRRQETQYF. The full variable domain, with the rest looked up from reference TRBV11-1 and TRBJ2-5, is EAEVAQSPRYKITEKSQAVAFWCDPISGHATLYWYRQILGQGPELLVQFQDESVVDDSQLPKDRFSAERLKGVDSTLKIQPAELGDSAMYLCASSLWDRGPRRQETQYFGPGTRLLVL.

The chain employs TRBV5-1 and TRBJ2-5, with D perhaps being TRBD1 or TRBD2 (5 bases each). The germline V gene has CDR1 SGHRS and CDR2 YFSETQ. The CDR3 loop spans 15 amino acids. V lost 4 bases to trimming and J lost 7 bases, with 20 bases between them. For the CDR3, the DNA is TGCGCCAGCAGCCCAACTATGGGGGTTCCGGGGACCCAGTACTTC. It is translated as CASSPTMGVPGTQYF.

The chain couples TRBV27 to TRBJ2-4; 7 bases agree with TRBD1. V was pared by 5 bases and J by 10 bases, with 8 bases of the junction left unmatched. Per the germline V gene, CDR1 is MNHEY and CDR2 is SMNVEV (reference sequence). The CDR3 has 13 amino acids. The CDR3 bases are TGTGCCAGCAGTGAACGGGACAGCACAATTCAGTACTTC. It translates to CASSERDSTIQYF.

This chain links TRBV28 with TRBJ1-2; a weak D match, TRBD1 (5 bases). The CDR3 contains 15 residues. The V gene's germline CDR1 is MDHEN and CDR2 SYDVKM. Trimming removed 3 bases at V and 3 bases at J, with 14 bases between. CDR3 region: CASSFGADRDYGYTF. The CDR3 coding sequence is TGTGCCAGCAGTTTTGGGGCAGATAGGGACTATGGCTACACCTTC.

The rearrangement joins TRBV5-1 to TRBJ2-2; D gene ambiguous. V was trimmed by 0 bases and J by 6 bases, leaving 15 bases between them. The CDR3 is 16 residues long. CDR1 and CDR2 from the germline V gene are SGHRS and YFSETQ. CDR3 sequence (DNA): TGCGCCAGCAGCTTGGAGCCCCCGGGTGTGGCCGGGGAGCTGTTTTTT. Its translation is CASSLEPPGVAGELFF.

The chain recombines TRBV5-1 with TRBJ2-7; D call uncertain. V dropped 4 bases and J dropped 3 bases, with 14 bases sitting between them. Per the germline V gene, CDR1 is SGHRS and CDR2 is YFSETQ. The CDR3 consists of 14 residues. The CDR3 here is CASSTGRIIYEQYF. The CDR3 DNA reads TGCGCCAGCAGCACCGGGCGTATCATCTACGAGCAGTACTTC.

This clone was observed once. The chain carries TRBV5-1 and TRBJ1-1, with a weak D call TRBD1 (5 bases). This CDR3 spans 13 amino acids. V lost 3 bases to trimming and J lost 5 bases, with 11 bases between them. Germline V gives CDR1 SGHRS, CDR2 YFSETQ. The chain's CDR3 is CASSWRRGTEAFF. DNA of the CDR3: TGCGCCAGCAGCTGGAGGCGGGGGACTGAAGCTTTCTTT.

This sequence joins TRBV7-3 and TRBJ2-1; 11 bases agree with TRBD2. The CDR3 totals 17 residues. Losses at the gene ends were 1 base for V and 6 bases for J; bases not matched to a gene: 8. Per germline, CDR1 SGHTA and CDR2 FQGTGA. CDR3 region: CASSLNLLAGVSNEQFF. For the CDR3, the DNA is TGTGCCAGCAGCTTAAACCTACTAGCGGGAGTTTCCAATGAGCAGTTCTTC.

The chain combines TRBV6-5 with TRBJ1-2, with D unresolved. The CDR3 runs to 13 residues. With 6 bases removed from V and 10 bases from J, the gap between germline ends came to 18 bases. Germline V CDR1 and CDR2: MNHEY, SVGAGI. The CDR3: CASSLGTGGSYTF. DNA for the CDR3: TGTGCCAGCAGCCTGGGCACGGGCGGATCCTACACCTTC.

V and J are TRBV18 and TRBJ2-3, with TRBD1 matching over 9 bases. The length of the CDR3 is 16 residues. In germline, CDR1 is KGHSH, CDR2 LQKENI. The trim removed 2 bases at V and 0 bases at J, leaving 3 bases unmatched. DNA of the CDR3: TGTGCCAGCTCACCAGCCGGGACAGGGAGCACAGATACGCAGTATTTT. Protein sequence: CASSPAGTGSTDTQYF. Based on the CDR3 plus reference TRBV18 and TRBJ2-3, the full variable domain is NAGVMQNPRHLVRRRGQEARLRCSPMKGHSHVYWYRQLPEEGLKFMVYLQKENIIDESGMPKERFSAEFPKEGPSILRIQQVVRGDSAAYFCASSPAGTGSTDTQYFGPGTRLTVL.

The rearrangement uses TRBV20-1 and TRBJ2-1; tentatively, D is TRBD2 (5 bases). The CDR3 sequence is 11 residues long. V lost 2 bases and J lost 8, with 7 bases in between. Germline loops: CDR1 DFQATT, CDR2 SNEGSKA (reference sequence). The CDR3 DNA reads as TGCAGTGCTAGACCGAGGGATGAGCAGTTCTTC. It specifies CSARPRDEQFF.

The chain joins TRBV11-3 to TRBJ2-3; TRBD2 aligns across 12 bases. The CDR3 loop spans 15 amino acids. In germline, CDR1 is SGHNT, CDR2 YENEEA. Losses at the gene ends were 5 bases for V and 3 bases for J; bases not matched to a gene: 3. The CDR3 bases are TGTGCCAGCAGCGGCGGACTAGCGGGGACAGATACGCAGTATTTT. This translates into CASSGGLAGTDTQYF.

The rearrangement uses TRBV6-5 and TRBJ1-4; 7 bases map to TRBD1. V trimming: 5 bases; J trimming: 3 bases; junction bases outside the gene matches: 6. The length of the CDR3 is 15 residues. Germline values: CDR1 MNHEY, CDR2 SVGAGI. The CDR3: CASSGGRGPNEKLFF. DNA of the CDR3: TGTGCCAGCAGTGGCGGTAGGGGGCCTAATGAAAAACTGTTTTTT.

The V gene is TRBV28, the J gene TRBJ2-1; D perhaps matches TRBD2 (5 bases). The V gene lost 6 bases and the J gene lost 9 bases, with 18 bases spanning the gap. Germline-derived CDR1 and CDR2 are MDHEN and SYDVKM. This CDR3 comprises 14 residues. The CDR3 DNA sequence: TGTGCCAGCAGCCGATCGGGGTTAGGCGGTGAGCAGTTCTTC. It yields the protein CASSRSGLGGEQFF.

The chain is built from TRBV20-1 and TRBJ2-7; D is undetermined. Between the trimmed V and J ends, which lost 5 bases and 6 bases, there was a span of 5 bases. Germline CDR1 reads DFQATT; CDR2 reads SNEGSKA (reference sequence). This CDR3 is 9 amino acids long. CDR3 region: CSAALEQYF. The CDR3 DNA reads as TGCAGTGCTGCCCTCGAGCAGTACTTC.

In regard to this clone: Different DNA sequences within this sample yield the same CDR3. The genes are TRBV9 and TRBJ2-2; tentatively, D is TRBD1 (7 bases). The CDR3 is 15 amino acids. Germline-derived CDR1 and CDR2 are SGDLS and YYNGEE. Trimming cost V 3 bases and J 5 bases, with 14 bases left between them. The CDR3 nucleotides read TGTGCCAGCAGCGCCGGGCAGGGGGGTACCGGGGAGCTGTTTTTT. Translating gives CASSAGQGGTGELFF. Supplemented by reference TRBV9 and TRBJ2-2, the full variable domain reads DSGVTQTPKHLITATGQRVTLRCSPRSGDLSVYWYQQSLDQGLQFLIQYYNGEERAKGNILERFSAQQFPDLHSELNLSSLELGDSALYFCASSAGQGGTGELFFGEGSRLTVL.

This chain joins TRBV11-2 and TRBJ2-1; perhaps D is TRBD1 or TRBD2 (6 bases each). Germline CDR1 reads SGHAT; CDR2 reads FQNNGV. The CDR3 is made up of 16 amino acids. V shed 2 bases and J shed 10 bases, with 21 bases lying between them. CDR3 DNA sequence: TGTGCCAGCAGCTTACGGGCGGCCGGAGGGGGAGACGAGCAGTTCTTC. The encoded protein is CASSLRAAGGGDEQFF.